A single sample gave rise to the 28 T cell receptor beta chains below, sequenced in a study of technical replicates of blood from a few donors. The method was immunoSEQ multiplex PCR; TCRdb's version includes in-frame clones alone and lacks a portion of them. The sample holds about 88,000 clones, 92% seen once. Sample: T cells isolated from PBMCs. The receptors derive from a human donor in good health.

This clone was recorded once. For the CDR3, the DNA is TGTGCCAGCAGCTATTTCGGGGGGATCCCAGAGACCCAGTACTTC. Residues: CASSYFGGIPETQYF. The gene calls are TRBV11-2 and TRBJ2-5, with 7 bases identical to TRBD2. CDR1 and CDR2 (germline): SGHAT, FQNNGV. This CDR3 contains 15 residues. V trimming: 4 bases; J trimming: 4 bases; junction bases outside the gene matches: 9. The entire variable domain, with the rest obtained from reference TRBV11-2 and TRBJ2-5, is as follows: EAGVAQSPRYKIIEKRQSVAFWCNPISGHATLYWYQQILGQGPKLLIQFQNNGVVDDSQLPKDRFSAERLKGVDSTLKIQPAKLEDSAVYLCASSYFGGIPETQYFGPGTRLLVL.

This chain joins TRBV11-2 and TRBJ2-5; D may be TRBD2 (5 bases). This CDR3 comprises 15 residues. From germline, CDR1 is SGHAT and CDR2 FQNNGV. The V and J ends lost 6 bases and 4 bases respectively, with 18 bases between them. The CDR3 is CASSPAGVGGETQYF. For the CDR3, the DNA is TGTGCCAGCAGTCCCGCCGGGGTGGGTGGAGAGACCCAGTACTTC.

The CDR3: CASRTSINNEQFF. Written as DNA, the CDR3 is TGTGCCAGCAGAACTAGCATCAACAATGAGCAGTTCTTC. The chain is built from TRBV27 and TRBJ2-1; possibly TRBD2 for D (6 bases). Germline V CDR1 and CDR2: MNHEY, SMNVEV (reference sequence). The CDR3 is 13 residues long. V was trimmed by 6 bases and J by 5 bases, leaving 11 bases between them.

The chain employs TRBV4-1 and TRBJ1-4; a possible D gene is TRBD1 (5 bases). The CDR3 consists of 17 residues. Trimming cost V 3 bases and J 7 bases, with 21 bases left between them. CDR1 and CDR2 (germline): MGHRA, YSYEKL. The DNA for the CDR3 is TGCGCCAGCAGCCAGATCGACCTGACACGGAGGGGTGAAAAACTGTTTTTT. Amino acids: CASSQIDLTRRGEKLFF.

The V call is TRBV20-1, the J call TRBJ1-4, with TRBD1 as a possible D gene (6 bases). Per the germline V gene, CDR1 is DFQATT and CDR2 is SNEGSKA (reference sequence). Trimming stripped 2 bases from V and 14 bases from J, with 12 bases between. There are 11 residues in the CDR3. The CDR3 nucleotides are TGCAGTGCTAGATCGACAGGAATTCTGTTTTTT. Translation gives CSARSTGILFF.

This chain uses TRBV5-1 with TRBJ2-2; 13 positions match TRBD2. The V gene end was trimmed by 2 bases and the J gene end by 7 bases; junction bases not matched to a gene: 5. Germline CDR1 SGHRS, CDR2 YFSETQ. The CDR3 is made up of 16 amino acids. The CDR3 reads CASSFWTSGSGGELFF. As DNA, the CDR3 is TGCGCCAGCAGCTTTTGGACTAGCGGGAGTGGCGGGGAGCTGTTTTTT.

The chain links TRBV19 to TRBJ1-2; 8 bases align to TRBD1. The V gene's germline CDR1 is LNHDA and CDR2 SQIVND (reference sequence). This CDR3 is built from 15 residues. Trimming at V came to 7 bases and at J to 1 base, leaving 8 bases not matched to a gene. CDR3 nucleotides: TGTGCCAGTACCCCAGGGGGCAGCTATAACTATGGCTACACCTTC. Its translation is CASTPGGSYNYGYTF.

This rearrangement joins TRBV12-2 to TRBJ2-3; no DNA check was done on the table's D call, TRBD2. TRBV12-2 is recorded as a pseudogene. The CDR3 loop spans 16 amino acids. This chain's CDR3 is CASRFPRDGGGDTQYF. As DNA, the CDR3 is TGTGCAAGTCGCTTCCCGAGAGACGGGGGAGGAGATACGCAGTATTTT.

The chain employs TRBV5-8 and TRBJ1-2; D gene uncertain. V lost 4 bases and J 7 bases, leaving 11 bases between the germline ends. The germline gives CDR1 SGHTS, CDR2 YDEGEE. This CDR3 has 12 residues. CDR3 nucleotide sequence: TGTGCCAGCAGCCCCGGTCCCTTTGGCTACACCTTC. Translating it yields CASSPGPFGYTF.

The V call is TRBV4-1, the J call TRBJ2-7; TRBD2 agrees at 9 bases. V was clipped by 4 bases and J by 3 bases; unmatched bases: 10. The CDR3 has 16 amino acids. Per germline, CDR1 MGHRA and CDR2 YSYEKL. This CDR3 reads CASSPLGREGHYEQYF. The CDR3 bases are TGCGCCAGCAGCCCCCTGGGGCGGGAGGGACACTACGAGCAGTACTTC.

The chain links TRBV5-4 to TRBJ2-7, with 9 bases lining up with TRBD1. The CDR3 runs 12 residues. V lost 4 bases, J lost 7 bases, and 3 bases stayed unmatched. Germline CDR1 is SGHNT and CDR2 is YYREEE (reference sequence). The CDR3 nucleotides are TGTGCCAGCAGCCCGACAGGGGGAGAGCAGTACTTC. Its protein is CASSPTGGEQYF.

The V call is TRBV28, the J call TRBJ2-5, with 7 bases fitting TRBD2. From germline, CDR1 is MDHEN and CDR2 SYDVKM. With V trimmed by 8 bases and J by 5 bases, 11 bases remained unmatched. This CDR3 contains 14 residues. The DNA of the CDR3 is TGTGCCAGCTTTACTTACGGGGGGACGGAGACCCAGTACTTC. Protein sequence: CASFTYGGTETQYF.

The chain uses TRBV11-2 and TRBJ1-5, with D unresolved. V shed 0 bases and J shed 4 bases, with 4 bases lying between them. Germline CDR1 SGHAT, CDR2 FQNNGV. The CDR3 sequence is 13 residues long. The CDR3 reads CASSLEANQPQHF. As DNA, the CDR3 is TGTGCCAGCAGCTTAGAAGCTAATCAGCCCCAGCATTTT.

In this sample, this clone turned up once. The CDR3 nucleotides read TGCGCCAGCAGCCAAGAGGGAGGGCTTGGAAACACCATATATTTT. Translating it yields CASSQEGGLGNTIYF. The chain is built from TRBV4-1 and TRBJ1-3; D unclear. The CDR3 is 15 residues long. V lost 0 bases and J lost 3, with 9 bases in between. The germline V gene encodes CDR1 MGHRA and CDR2 YSYEKL.

The chain has TRBV6-1 and TRBJ1-2; D uncertain. Trimming left V 8 bases short and J 1 base short, with 5 bases between. The CDR3 is 11 amino acids. Germline CDR1 MNHNS, CDR2 SASEGT. CDR3 protein: CASEINYGYTF. The CDR3 nucleotides are TGTGCCAGCGAGATTAACTATGGCTACACCTTC.

The chain couples TRBV5-1 to TRBJ2-7; TRBD2 matches 8 bases. Germline CDR1 reads SGHRS; CDR2 reads YFSETQ. The junction had 9 bases not matched to a gene; V was cut back by 2 bases and J by 5 bases. The CDR3 totals 15 residues. CDR3 sequence reads: CASSLAGTSLDEQYF. In DNA, the CDR3 is TGCGCCAGCAGCTTAGCCGGGACTAGTCTTGACGAGCAGTACTTC.

This clone appeared a single time. The V gene is TRBV11-2, the J gene TRBJ2-7, with 11 bases lining up with TRBD2. V lost 1 base and J lost 5; bases outside the gene matches: 4. This CDR3 has 15 amino acids. CDR1 is SGHAT and CDR2 is FQNNGV in the germline V gene. The chain's CDR3 is CASSLVAGGPHEQYF. As DNA, the CDR3 is TGTGCCAGCAGCTTAGTAGCGGGAGGGCCCCACGAGCAGTACTTC.

The chain is built from TRBV6-1 and TRBJ2-7, with 7 bases identical to TRBD2. Germline trimming cut 11 bases from V and 0 bases from J; bases unmatched to any gene: 7. The CDR3 consists of 13 residues. Looked up from germline, CDR1 is MNHNS and CDR2 is SASEGT. DNA of the CDR3: TGTGCCGGGGCAGCGGGGACCTCCTACGAGCAGTACTTC. This gives the protein CAGAAGTSYEQYF.

This chain links TRBV14 with TRBJ2-7, with no clear D. From germline, CDR1 is SGHDN and CDR2 FVKESK. Trimming pared 0 bases from V and 6 bases from J, leaving 6 bases between. The length of the CDR3 is 12 residues. In nucleotides, the CDR3 is TGTGCCAGCAGCCAAGATGGGCGCGAGCAGTACTTC. Its protein is CASSQDGREQYF.

The V gene is TRBV4-1, the J gene TRBJ1-5, with a possible D match to TRBD1 (6 bases). There are 15 residues in the CDR3. The germline V and J ends were trimmed by 2 bases and 1 base, with 9 bases remaining between them. Germline CDR1 MGHRA, CDR2 YSYEKL. CDR3 sequence (DNA): TGCGCCAGCAGCCAACATAGGGGGAGCAATCAGCCCCAGCATTTT. Amino acids: CASSQHRGSNQPQHF.

The rearrangement uses TRBV5-6 and TRBJ2-7; TRBD2 matches at 13 bases. Looked up from germline, CDR1 is SGHDT and CDR2 is YYEEEE. This CDR3 has 16 amino acids. V was clipped by 2 bases and J by 3 bases; unmatched bases: 5. CDR3 in DNA: TGTGCCAGCAGCTTTGGACTAGCGGGGGCAAGCTACGAGCAGTACTTC. Encoded protein: CASSFGLAGASYEQYF.

The chain employs TRBV10-3 and TRBJ2-7; 12 nucleotides line up with TRBD2. Germline V gene sequence: CDR1 ENHRY, CDR2 SYGVKD. V was clipped by 6 bases and J by 3 bases; unmatched bases: 3. The CDR3 is 14 residues long. CDR3 sequence reads: CAIRGLAGSYEQYF. CDR3 coding DNA: TGTGCCATCAGAGGACTAGCGGGGAGCTACGAGCAGTACTTC.

This chain connects TRBV4-1 to TRBJ2-2; 8 positions agree with TRBD1. Germline CDR1 reads MGHRA; CDR2 reads YSYEKL. V trimming: 4 bases; J trimming: 4 bases; junction bases outside the gene matches: 8. The CDR3 spans 16 residues. The CDR3 DNA sequence: TGCGCCAGCAGCCGAACCCAGGGGGCGCCCACCGGGGAGCTGTTTTTT. Translation: CASSRTQGAPTGELFF.

The rearrangement links TRBV2 to TRBJ1-1, with TRBD1 identical over 7 bases. Germline V gene data show CDR1 as SNHLY and CDR2 as FYNNEI. This CDR3 is 15 amino acids long. V lost 6 bases and J lost 3; bases outside the gene matches: 10. The CDR3: CASRTTGDSDTEAFF. Written as DNA, the CDR3 is TGTGCCAGCAGGACCACAGGGGATTCGGACACTGAAGCTTTCTTT.

The chain has TRBV7-9 and TRBJ2-1; D is undetermined. Germline V lookup: CDR1 SEHNR, CDR2 FQNEAQ (reference sequence). CDR3 length equals 14 residues. Trimming stripped 1 base from V and 9 bases from J, with 13 bases between. CDR3 bases: TGTGCCAGCAGCTTAGAACTTACGGGTAGTGAGCAGTTCTTC. Translated, it gives CASSLELTGSEQFF.

V gene TRBV7-3 combines with J gene TRBJ1-2; unclear D gene. The CDR3 has 16 residues. The V and J ends lost 5 bases and 0 bases respectively, with 16 bases between them. Per the germline V gene, CDR1 is SGHTA and CDR2 is FQGTGA. CDR3 amino acids: CASSPPGAMTNYGYTF. The DNA for the CDR3 is TGTGCCAGCAGCCCGCCGGGTGCAATGACTAACTATGGCTACACCTTC.

The chain uses TRBV5-1 and TRBJ2-5; TRBD2 matches 7 bases. CDR3 length equals 15 residues. Looked up from germline, CDR1 is SGHRS and CDR2 is YFSETQ. The V segment lost 1 base and the J segment 2 bases; nucleotides outside the gene matches: 5. In nucleotides, the CDR3 is TGCGCCAGCAGCTTGTTGTGGGGGGGGCAAGAGACCCAGTACTTC. Residues: CASSLLWGGQETQYF.

The chain recombines TRBV6-1 with TRBJ1-1; maybe TRBD1 (5 bases). Germline CDR1 and CDR2: MNHNS and SASEGT. The CDR3 length is 13 residues. Trimming removed 2 bases from V and 8 bases from J, with 12 bases in between. CDR3 protein: CASSEYQGGEAFF. For the CDR3, the DNA is TGTGCCAGCAGTGAATACCAGGGTGGAGAAGCTTTCTTT.